This entry features one T cell receptor beta chain sequence. The sample is drawn from a study of blood T cell repertoires in COVID-19. Overall study context: Sites across the United States, Italy and Spain contributed samples from acute and convalescent COVID-19. The cDNA or gDNA used as material had been derived from T cells, B-cell-depleted T cells, or PBMCs.

Germline V gives CDR1 KGHSH, CDR2 LQKENI. V lost 4 bases to trimming and J lost 2 bases; unmatched junction nucleotides: 6. The CDR3 is 15 residues long. As processed by the authors: Quantification of nucleated cells was approximated via reference gene primer amplification. Profiling relied on immunoSEQ multiplex PCR, and the TCRdb table lists in-frame clones only, not all of them. V, J and clone size were drawn from that table, and D and trimming were deduced from the DNA. Of around 160,000 clones in the sample, around 75% are singletons; the top ten hold about 14%. The origin of this receptor is a woman aged 80 or older with acute or convalescent COVID-19. The V and J genes are TRBV18 and TRBJ2-7, with 9 bases that match TRBD1. The sample consisted of peripheral blood. Here the CDR3 DNA reads TGTGCCAGCTCACTAAATGGACAGGGGACCTACGAGCAGTACTTC. Translating it yields CASSLNGQGTYEQYF.